A single sample is the source of the 2 T cell receptor beta chains below, sequenced in a study of T cell responses to AZD1222 COVID-19 vaccine. Generated by immunoSEQ multiplex PCR, the TCRdb table keeps only in-frame clones and is missing some. The table includes fewer than 150,000 clones, under 95% detected once. The starting material was peripheral blood, obtained 28 days after the second AZD1222 dose. These receptors all stem from an adult who received the AZD1222 COVID-19 vaccine.

This chain joins TRBV10-3 and TRBJ2-2; TRBD2 agrees at 15 bases. Germline V gene lookup returns CDR1 ENHRY and CDR2 SYGVKD. J gave up 4 bases and V 10 bases, and 13 bases lay outside the gene matches. CDR3 length equals 18 residues. CDR3 in DNA: TGTGCCACTACAGGGGGACTAGCGGGGGGCCTTAGCACCGGGGAGCTGTTTTTT. Its translation is CATTGGLAGGLSTGELFF.

This clone has a single count. This chain uses TRBV6-4 with TRBJ2-3; D is ambiguous. V shed 6 bases and J shed 4 bases, with 11 bases lying between them. Germline V gives CDR1 MRHNA, CDR2 SNTAGT. The CDR3 is made up of 13 amino acids. DNA of the CDR3: TGTGCCAGCAGCGACGGAGCAGCAGATACGCAGTATTTT. Encoded protein: CASSDGAADTQYF.